The rows below give T cell receptor beta chains drawn from one sample of a study of post-analysis software for immune sequencing data. TCRdb redid the calling of the PCR reads with MiXCR, one entry per CDR3 protein. This table has about 560,000 distinct CDR3 sequences, roughly 47% appearing once. Sequencing was done on a sample of blood. The receptors derive from a girl between 10 and 17 years old with multiple sclerosis. Both conserved end residues are part of each CDR3. The D gene is left open where the match is weak. Only part of the rows carry a size: once, few, many, or a class if the clone is expanded.

j_gene: TRBJ2-7; v_gene: TRBV7-2; d_gene: -; abundance: -; CDR3aa: CASMRGRLPYEQYF; CDR3nt: TGTGCCAGCATGAGGGGGAGGTTGCCCTACGAGCAGTACTTC
j_gene: TRBJ2-1; v_gene: TRBV7-2; d_gene: -; abundance: -; CDR3aa: CASSLAGGTGSYNEQFF; CDR3nt: TGTGCCAGCAGCTTAGCGGGGGGGACAGGCTCTTACAATGAGCAGTTCTTC
j_gene: TRBJ2-3; v_gene: TRBV10-3; d_gene: -; abundance: -; CDR3aa: CAISQGGSVDTQYF; CDR3nt: TGTGCCATCAGCCAGGGGGGGAGCGTGGATACGCAGTATTTT
j_gene: TRBJ2-7; v_gene: TRBV12-3/TRBV12-4; d_gene: TRBD2; abundance: many; CDR3aa: CASSPQREDEQYF; CDR3nt: TGTGCCAGCAGTCCTCAGCGGGAAGACGAGCAGTACTTC
j_gene: TRBJ1-1; v_gene: TRBV10-3; d_gene: -; abundance: few; CDR3aa: CAIIADQNTEAFF; CDR3nt: TGTGCCATCATAGCAGACCAGAACACTGAAGCTTTCTTT
j_gene: TRBJ2-5; v_gene: TRBV5-1; d_gene: TRBD1; abundance: few; CDR3aa: CASSPDRGEETQYF; CDR3nt: TGCGCCAGCAGCCCGGACAGGGGGGAGGAGACCCAGTACTTC
j_gene: TRBJ1-1; v_gene: TRBV7-9; d_gene: -; abundance: -; CDR3aa: CASSQIDFWDTEAFF; CDR3nt: TGTGCCAGCAGTCAAATAGATTTTTGGGACACTGAAGCTTTCTTT
j_gene: TRBJ2-6; v_gene: TRBV6-4; d_gene: -; abundance: -; CDR3aa: CASSEGAGANVLTF; CDR3nt: TGTGCCAGCAGTGAGGGGGCTGGGGCCAACGTCCTGACTTTC
j_gene: TRBJ1-1; v_gene: TRBV5-1; d_gene: TRBD1; abundance: few; CDR3aa: CASSWDRGRTEAFF; CDR3nt: TGCGCCAGCAGCTGGGACAGGGGGCGGACTGAAGCTTTCTTT
j_gene: TRBJ2-5; v_gene: TRBV29-1; d_gene: TRBD1; abundance: -; CDR3aa: CSAVRGLQTQYF; CDR3nt: TGCAGCGCCGTCAGGGGGCTACAGACCCAGTACTTC
j_gene: TRBJ2-7; v_gene: TRBV5-6; d_gene: -; abundance: few; CDR3aa: CASSLGLNSYEQYF; CDR3nt: TGTGCCAGCAGCTTGGGACTAAACTCCTACGAGCAGTACTTC
j_gene: TRBJ2-3; v_gene: TRBV29-1; d_gene: -; abundance: few; CDR3aa: CSVTGAGSTDTQYF; CDR3nt: TGCAGCGTCACAGGGGCGGGGAGCACAGATACGCAGTATTTT
j_gene: TRBJ2-1; v_gene: TRBV27; d_gene: -; abundance: few; CDR3aa: CASSPPGRYNEQFF; CDR3nt: TGTGCCAGCAGTCCGCCGGGACGGTACAATGAGCAGTTCTTC
j_gene: TRBJ1-2; v_gene: TRBV12-3/TRBV12-4; d_gene: TRBD1; abundance: -; CDR3aa: CASSNQGGTLSYTF; CDR3nt: TGTGCCAGCAGTAACCAGGGGGGGACTTTGAGCTACACCTTC